This T cell receptor beta chain was observed in a study of radiation and T cells in renal cell carcinoma (dated by TCRdb to 2018 to 2020). In terms of the full investigation: Samples were obtained from a clinical trial, in which 15 Gy stereotactic body radiation therapy was delivered to primary renal cell carcinomas and nephrectomy was performed 4 weeks later. In total, approximately 55 samples, comprising some 25 tumors and 27 peripheral blood samples, were subjected to TCR beta sequencing. Across all 50 or so samples, several million unique CDR3 nucleotide sequences, encoding 2 million to 3 million unique CDR3 amino acid sequences, were identified.

Based on the germline V gene, the CDR1 and CDR2 sequences are SGHDT and YYEEEE. Germline trimming amounts to 3 bases on V and 7 bases on J, with 5 as the count of junction bases outside the gene matches. Counted from cysteine to phenylalanine, this CDR3 has 16 amino acids. Only the CDR3 DNA is retained, 48 bases long and in frame from the first base. The immunoSEQ kit was used, according to the manufacturer's recommendations, to generate TCR beta libraries from genomic DNA. Library preparation used a first multiplex PCR with proprietary primers, then a second PCR adding unique barcodes, with bead cleanups after each round. Each sample batch included a kit-provided positive control reaction and a negative control reaction. The final libraries underwent checking on an Agilent 4200 TapeStation D1000 ScreenTape, volumetric pooling, and quantification by qPCR. Sequencing was performed on an Illumina NextSeq500 with a MidOutput 150-cycle cartridge, and 156 Read1 and 15 Index1 cycles were run with kit custom primers. The pooled library was loaded at approximately 0.95 pM with a 20% PhiX control spike-in. Per the source publication's procedure: Vendor-processed data were analyzed in R, and a clonotype was defined as all T cells sharing the same CDR3 nucleotide sequence. In the clone abundance analyses, frequencies were normalized to the 10,000 most abundant clones in each sample. Public T cell clones, averaging fewer than five per sample, were removed before analysis. A difference in abundance of at least 32-fold between compartments was used to define tumor-enriched and baseline blood-enriched clonotypes. Clonotypes expanded or contracted between blood time points were identified with a beta-binomial differential abundance model. Similarity between tumor and blood repertoires was quantified using the Baroni-Urbani and Buser coefficient, and groups were compared with two-tailed Wilcoxon tests in R. The source is immuneACCESS, and TCRdb retained only in-frame sequences with V and J called. Part of the clones is not carried over; for the studies checked, unresolved V genes explain less than half of this, and the remainder is unexplained. D and trimming were read from the DNA, whereas the V and J calls and clone size are those reported in that table. Here the sample has about 130,000 clones; 88% occur a single time. The top ten clonotypes cover about 5.6% of the sample.

In the case of this clone: The specificity of this receptor is unknown. Nothing much larger sits one base from this clone, and base qualities are not available.

Read against the paper, the sample's time point label means: blood 2 weeks post-SBRT. The treatment or condition label, as the study defines it: 15 Gy SBRT to primary tumor, nephrectomy 4 weeks later. Serial peripheral blood from radiation-treated patients was sampled at baseline, 2 weeks and 4 weeks after SBRT to track tumor-enriched clonotypes. Renal cell carcinoma with clear cell pathology was present in all patients. The QIAamp DNA Blood Mini Kit (Qiagen) was used to prepare genomic DNA for TCR sequencing. The analyses included just those samples that passed every quality control check. General study outcomes and caveats: No pretreatment tumor biopsies were available, so the baseline intratumoral presence of clonotypes could not be determined. Tracking of blood repertoire dynamics stopped at roughly 29 days after treatment, with no follow-up past that point. Effects of radiation dose or scheduling on the TCR repertoire could not be addressed with the single-armed trial design. In blood, the top tumor clonotypes increased between baseline and 2 weeks post-radiation and then shrank by 4 weeks, which suggests that tumor-resident clones expanded only transiently.

The chain is made from TRBV5-6 and TRBJ2-1; 15 nucleotides in the junction match TRBD2. This receptor was identified in a woman in her 70s with renal cell carcinoma. The starting material was blood, obtained from a patient whose treatment included radiotherapy and nephrectomy. The DNA reads TGTGCCAGCAGCTGGACTAGCGGGGGGGCCGCGAATGAGCAGTTCTTC. Its protein reads: CASSWTSGGAANEQFF.